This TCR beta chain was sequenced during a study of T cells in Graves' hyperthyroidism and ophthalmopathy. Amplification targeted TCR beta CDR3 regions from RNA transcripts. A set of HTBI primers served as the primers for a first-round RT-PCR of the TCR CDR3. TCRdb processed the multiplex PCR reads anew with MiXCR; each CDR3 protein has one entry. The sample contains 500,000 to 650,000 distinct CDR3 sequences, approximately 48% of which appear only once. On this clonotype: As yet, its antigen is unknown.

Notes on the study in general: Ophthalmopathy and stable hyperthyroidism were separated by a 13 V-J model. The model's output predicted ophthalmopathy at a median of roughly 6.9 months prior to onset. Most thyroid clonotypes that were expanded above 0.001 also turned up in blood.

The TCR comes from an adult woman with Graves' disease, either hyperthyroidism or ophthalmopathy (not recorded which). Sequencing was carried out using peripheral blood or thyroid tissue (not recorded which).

The DNA for the CDR3 is TGCAGTGCTAGGAGGGGACGAGTAGGGCAGCCCCAGCATTTT. Translation gives CSARRGRVGQPQHF. The chain combines TRBV20-1 with TRBJ1-5; D might be TRBD1 (5 bases). From germline, CDR1 is DFQATT and CDR2 SNEGSKA (reference sequence). Trimming removed 3 bases from V and 7 bases from J, with 16 bases in between. The CDR3 has 14 residues.